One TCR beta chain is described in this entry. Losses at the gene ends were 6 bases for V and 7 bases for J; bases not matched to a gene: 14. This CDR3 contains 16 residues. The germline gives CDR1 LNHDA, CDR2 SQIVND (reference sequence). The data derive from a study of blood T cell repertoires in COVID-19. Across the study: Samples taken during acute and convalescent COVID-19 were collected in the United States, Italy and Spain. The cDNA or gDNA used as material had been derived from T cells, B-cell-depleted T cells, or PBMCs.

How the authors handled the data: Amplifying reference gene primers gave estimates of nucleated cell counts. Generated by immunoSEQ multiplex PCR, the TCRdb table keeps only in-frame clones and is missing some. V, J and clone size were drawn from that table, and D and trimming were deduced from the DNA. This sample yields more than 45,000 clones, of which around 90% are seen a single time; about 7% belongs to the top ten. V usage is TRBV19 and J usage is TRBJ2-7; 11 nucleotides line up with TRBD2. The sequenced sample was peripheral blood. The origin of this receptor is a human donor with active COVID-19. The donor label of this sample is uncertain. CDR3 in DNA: TGTGCCAGTAGCCACCAACTAGCGGGGGCCTTTAGGGAGCAGTACTTC. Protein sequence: CASSHQLAGAFREQYF.